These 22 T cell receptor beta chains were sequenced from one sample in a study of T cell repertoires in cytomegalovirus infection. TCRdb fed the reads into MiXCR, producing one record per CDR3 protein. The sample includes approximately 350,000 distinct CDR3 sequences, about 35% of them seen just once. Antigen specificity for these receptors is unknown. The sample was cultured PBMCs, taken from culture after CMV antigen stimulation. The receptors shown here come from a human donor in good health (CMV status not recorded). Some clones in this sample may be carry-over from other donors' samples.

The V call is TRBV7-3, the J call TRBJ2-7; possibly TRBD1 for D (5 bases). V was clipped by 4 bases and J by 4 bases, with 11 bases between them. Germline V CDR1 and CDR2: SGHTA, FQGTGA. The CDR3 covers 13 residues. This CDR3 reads CASSSAPGYEQYF. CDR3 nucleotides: TGTGCCAGCAGCTCCGCCCCAGGGTACGAGCAGTACTTC. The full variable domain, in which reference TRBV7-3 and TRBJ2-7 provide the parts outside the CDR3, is GAGVSQTPSNKVTEKGKYVELRCDPISGHTALYWYRQSLGQGPEFLIYFQGTGAADDSGLPNDRFFAVRPEGSVSTLKIQRTERGDSAVYLCASSSAPGYEQYFGPGTRLTVT.

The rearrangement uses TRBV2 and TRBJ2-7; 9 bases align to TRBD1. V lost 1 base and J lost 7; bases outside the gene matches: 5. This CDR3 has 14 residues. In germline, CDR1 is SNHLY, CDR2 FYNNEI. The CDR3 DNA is TGTGCCAGCAGTGAAGGGAACAGGGGGCAAGAGCAGTACTTC. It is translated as CASSEGNRGQEQYF.

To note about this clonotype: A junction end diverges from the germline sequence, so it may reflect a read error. In nucleotides, the CDR3 is TGTGCTAGCAGCTTAACCAGCGGGAGGGCTCTAGGTCACGATGAGCAGTTCTTC. This gives the protein CASSLTSGRALGHDEQFF. The chain uses TRBV7-6 and TRBJ2-1; TRBD2 aligns across 10 bases. Looked up from germline, CDR1 is SGHVS and CDR2 is FNYEAQ. The CDR3 runs to 18 residues.

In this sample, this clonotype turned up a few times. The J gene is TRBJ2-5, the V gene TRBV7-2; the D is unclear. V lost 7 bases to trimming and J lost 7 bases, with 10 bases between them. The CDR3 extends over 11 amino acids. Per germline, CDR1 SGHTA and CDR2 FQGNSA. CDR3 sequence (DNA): TGTGCCAGCACAGAAATGGGGACCCAGTACTTC. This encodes CASTEMGTQYF.

In nucleotides, the CDR3 is TGTGCCAGCAGTCCCCGGGACAGGTCCTACGAGCAGTACGTC. The encoded protein is CASSPRDRSYEQYV. The chain combines TRBV27 with TRBJ2-7, with 8 bases fitting TRBD1. V lost 5 bases to trimming and J lost 1 base; unmatched junction nucleotides: 4. Germline values: CDR1 MNHEY, CDR2 SMNVEV (reference sequence). This CDR3 has 14 amino acids.

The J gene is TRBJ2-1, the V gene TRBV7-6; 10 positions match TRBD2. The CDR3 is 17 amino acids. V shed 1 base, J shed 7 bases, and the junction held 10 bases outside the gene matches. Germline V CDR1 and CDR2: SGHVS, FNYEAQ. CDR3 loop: CASSLGGLAGVLNEQFF. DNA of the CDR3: TGTGCCAGCAGCTTAGGAGGGCTAGCGGGAGTGTTGAATGAGCAGTTCTTC.

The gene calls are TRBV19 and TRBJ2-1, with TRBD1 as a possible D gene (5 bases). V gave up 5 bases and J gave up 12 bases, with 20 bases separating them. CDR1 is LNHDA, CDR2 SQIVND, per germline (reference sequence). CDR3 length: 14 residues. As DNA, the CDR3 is TGTGCCAGTAGTGCCACCCTGACAGTAACAGTGCAGTTCTTC. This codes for CASSATLTVTVQFF.

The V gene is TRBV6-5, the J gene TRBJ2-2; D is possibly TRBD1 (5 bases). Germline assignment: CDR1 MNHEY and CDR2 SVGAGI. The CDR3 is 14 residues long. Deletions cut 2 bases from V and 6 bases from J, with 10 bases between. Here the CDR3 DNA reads TGTGCCAGCAGTTACGGAGAAGGGGCCGGGGAGCTGTTTTTT. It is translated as CASSYGEGAGELFF.

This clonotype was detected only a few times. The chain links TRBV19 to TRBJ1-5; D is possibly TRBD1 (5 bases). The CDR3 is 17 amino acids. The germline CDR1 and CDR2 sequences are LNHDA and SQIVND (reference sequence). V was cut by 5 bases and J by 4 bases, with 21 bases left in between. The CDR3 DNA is TGTGCCAGTAGTCCCTGGCACGGACAAATGGGGAATCAGCCCCAGCATTTT. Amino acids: CASSPWHGQMGNQPQHF.

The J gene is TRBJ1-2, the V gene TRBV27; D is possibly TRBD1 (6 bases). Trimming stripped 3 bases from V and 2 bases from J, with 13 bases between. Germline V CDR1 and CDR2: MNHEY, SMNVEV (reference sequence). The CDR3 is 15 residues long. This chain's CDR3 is CASSLFPGVNYGYTF. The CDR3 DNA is TGTGCCAGCAGTTTGTTTCCAGGGGTAAACTATGGCTACACCTTC.

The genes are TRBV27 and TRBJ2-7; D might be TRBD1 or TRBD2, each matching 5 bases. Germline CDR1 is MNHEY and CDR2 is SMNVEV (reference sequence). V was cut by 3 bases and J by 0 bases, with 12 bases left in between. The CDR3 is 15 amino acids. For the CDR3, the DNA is TGTGCCAGCAGTTTTACCGGGGCCCGCTCCTACGAGCAGTACTTC. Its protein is CASSFTGARSYEQYF.

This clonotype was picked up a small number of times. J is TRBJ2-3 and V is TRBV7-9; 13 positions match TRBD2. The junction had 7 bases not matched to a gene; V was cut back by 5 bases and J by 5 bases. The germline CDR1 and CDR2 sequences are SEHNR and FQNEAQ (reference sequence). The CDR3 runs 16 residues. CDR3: CASSTGTSGNVDTQYF. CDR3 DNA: TGTGCCAGCAGCACCGGGACTAGCGGGAATGTAGATACGCAGTATTTT.

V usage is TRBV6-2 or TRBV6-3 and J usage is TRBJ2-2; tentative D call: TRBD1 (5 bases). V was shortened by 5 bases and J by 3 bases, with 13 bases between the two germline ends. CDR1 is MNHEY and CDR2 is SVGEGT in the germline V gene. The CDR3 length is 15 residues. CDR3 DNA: TGTGCCAGCAGTCGGGCCTCCAGGGACACCGGGGAGCTGTTTTTT. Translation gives CASSRASRDTGELFF.

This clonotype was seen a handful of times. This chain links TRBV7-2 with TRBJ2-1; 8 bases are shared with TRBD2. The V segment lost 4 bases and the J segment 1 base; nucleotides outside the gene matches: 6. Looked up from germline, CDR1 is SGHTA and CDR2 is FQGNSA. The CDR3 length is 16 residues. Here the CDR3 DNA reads TGTGCCAGCAGCTCGGGACTAGGAATGTCCTACAATGAGCAGTTCTTC. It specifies CASSSGLGMSYNEQFF.

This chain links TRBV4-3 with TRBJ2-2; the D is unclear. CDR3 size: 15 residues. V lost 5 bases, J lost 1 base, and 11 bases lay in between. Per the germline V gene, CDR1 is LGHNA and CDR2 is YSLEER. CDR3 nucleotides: TGCGCCAGCAGCAAATTCCACGAGAACACCGGGGAGCTGTTTTTT. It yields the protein CASSKFHENTGELFF.

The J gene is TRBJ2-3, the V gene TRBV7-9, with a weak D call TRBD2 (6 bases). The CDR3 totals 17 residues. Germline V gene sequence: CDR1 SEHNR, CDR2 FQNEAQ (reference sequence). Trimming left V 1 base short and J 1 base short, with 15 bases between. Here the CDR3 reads CASSLVGPGSGTDTQYF. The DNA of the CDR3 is TGTGCCAGCAGCTTAGTCGGTCCCGGGAGCGGCACAGATACGCAGTATTTT. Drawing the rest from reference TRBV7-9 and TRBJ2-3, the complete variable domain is DTGVSQNPRHKITKRGQNVTFRCDPISEHNRLYWYRQTLGQGPEFLTYFQNEAQLEKSRLLSDRFSAERPKGSFSTLEIQRTEQGDSAMYLCASSLVGPGSGTDTQYFGPGTRLTVL.

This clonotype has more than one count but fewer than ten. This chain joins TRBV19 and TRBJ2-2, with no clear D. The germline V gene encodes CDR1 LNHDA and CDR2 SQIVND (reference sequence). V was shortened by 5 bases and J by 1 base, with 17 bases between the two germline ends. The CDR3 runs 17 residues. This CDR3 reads CASSYGSSHRNTGELFF. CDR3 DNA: TGTGCCAGTAGTTATGGTAGCTCCCACCGGAACACCGGGGAGCTGTTTTTT.

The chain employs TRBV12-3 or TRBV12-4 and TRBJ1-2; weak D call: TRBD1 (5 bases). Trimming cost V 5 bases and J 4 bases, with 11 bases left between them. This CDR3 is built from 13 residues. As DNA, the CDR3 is TGTGCCAGCAGTCCCCAGGGTTTCTATGGCTACACCTTC. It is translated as CASSPQGFYGYTF.

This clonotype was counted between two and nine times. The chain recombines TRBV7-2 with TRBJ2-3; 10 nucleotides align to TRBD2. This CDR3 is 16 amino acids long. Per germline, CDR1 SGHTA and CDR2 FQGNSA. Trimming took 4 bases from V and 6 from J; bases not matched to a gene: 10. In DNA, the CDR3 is TGTGCCAGCAGCTCAAGGGTAGCGGGGGGTTCGGATACGCAGTATTTT. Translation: CASSSRVAGGSDTQYF.

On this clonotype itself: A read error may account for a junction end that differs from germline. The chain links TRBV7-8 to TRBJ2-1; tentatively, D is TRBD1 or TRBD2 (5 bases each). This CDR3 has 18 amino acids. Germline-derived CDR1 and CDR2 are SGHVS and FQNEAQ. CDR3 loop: CASSLRHAPGRPANGQFF. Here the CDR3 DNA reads TGTGCCAGCAGCTTACGTCACGCCCCGGGACGGCCCGCCAATGGGCAGTTCTTC.

The CDR3 spells CSAALAGYNEQFF. CDR3 sequence (DNA): TGCAGTGCCGCCCTAGCGGGTTACAATGAGCAGTTCTTC. The rearrangement links TRBV20-1 to TRBJ2-1; 8 bases align to TRBD2. The CDR3 extends over 13 amino acids. Germline V gene lookup returns CDR1 DFQATT and CDR2 SNEGSKA (reference sequence). With V trimmed by 6 bases and J by 4 bases, 5 bases remained unmatched.

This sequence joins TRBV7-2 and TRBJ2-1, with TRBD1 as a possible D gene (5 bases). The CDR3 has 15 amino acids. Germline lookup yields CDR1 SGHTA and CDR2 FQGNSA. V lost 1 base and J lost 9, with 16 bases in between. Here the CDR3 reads CASSLVVGVGGEQFF. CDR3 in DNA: TGTGCCAGCAGCTTAGTTGTAGGGGTCGGCGGTGAGCAGTTCTTC. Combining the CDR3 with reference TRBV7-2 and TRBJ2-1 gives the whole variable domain GAGVSQSPSNKVTEKGKDVELRCDPISGHTALYWYRQSLGQGLEFLIYFQGNSAPDKSGLPSDRFSAERTGGSVSTLTIQRTQQEDSAVYLCASSLVVGVGGEQFFGPGTRLTVL.